These 23 T cell receptor beta chains came from one sample sequenced in a study of cytomegalovirus exposure and HLA in healthy donors. Use of 60 Vbeta and 13 Jbeta primers characterized the PCR. Profiling relied on immunoSEQ multiplex PCR, and the TCRdb table lists in-frame clones only, not all of them. In the table there are about 140,000 clones, about three quarters of which are singletons. The sample taken for sequencing was PBMCs. The receptors here all came from a female donor in good health and CMV-seronegative.

This clone was counted a single time. The chain uses TRBV7-3 and TRBJ2-2; D is unresolved. This CDR3 is built from 16 residues. The germline V gene encodes CDR1 SGHTA and CDR2 FQGTGA. The V and J ends lost 5 bases and 2 bases respectively, with 15 bases between them. DNA of the CDR3: TGTGCCAGCAGCCCTACCATGACAACAAACACCGGGGAGCTGTTTTTT. Translation gives CASSPTMTTNTGELFF. Drawing the rest from reference TRBV7-3 and TRBJ2-2, the complete variable domain is GAGVSQTPSNKVTEKGKYVELRCDPISGHTALYWYRQSLGQGPEFLIYFQGTGAADDSGLPNDRFFAVRPEGSVSTLKIQRTERGDSAVYLCASSPTMTTNTGELFFGEGSRLTVL.

The chain is built from TRBV7-8 and TRBJ1-2; TRBD1 might be the D (6 bases). The CDR3 covers 16 residues. Germline CDR1 and CDR2: SGHVS and FQNEAQ. Trimming left V 2 bases short and J 0 bases short, with 13 bases between. The CDR3 here is CASSLLSGAPNYGYTF. The CDR3 nucleotides are TGTGCCAGCAGCTTATTATCAGGGGCTCCTAACTATGGCTACACCTTC.

V is TRBV7-3 and J is TRBJ1-1, with D maybe TRBD1 (6 bases). From germline, CDR1 is SGHTA and CDR2 FQGTGA. CDR3 length: 16 residues. V dropped 5 bases and J dropped 5 bases, with 21 bases sitting between them. CDR3 in DNA: TGTGCCAGCAGCCTCCAGCCCCCACAGGGTGGAACTGAAGCTTTCTTT. Protein product: CASSLQPPQGGTEAFF.

The V gene is TRBV21-1, the J gene TRBJ2-2; the table calls TRBD2, which could not be checked here. TRBV21-1 is an annotated pseudogene. CDR3 length: 17 amino acids. The CDR3 sequence is CASSEGLAGVDTGELFF. In DNA form, the CDR3 reads TGTGCCAGCAGCGAGGGACTAGCGGGAGTTGATACCGGGGAGCTGTTTTTT.

The sample holds a few counts of this clone. The chain uses TRBV5-4 and TRBJ2-1, with 8 bases matching TRBD1. This CDR3 is 16 amino acids long. The junction had 6 bases not matched to a gene; V was cut back by 4 bases and J by 0 bases. Germline V gene sequence: CDR1 SGHNT, CDR2 YYREEE (reference sequence). The CDR3 is CASSQGQAYSYNEQFF. The CDR3 DNA reads as TGTGCCAGCAGCCAGGGACAGGCATACTCCTACAATGAGCAGTTCTTC.

The chain joins TRBV23-1 to TRBJ2-4, with a tentative D call TRBD2 (5 bases). TRBV23-1 carries the ORF label, with uncertain function. This CDR3 has 15 amino acids. V dropped 2 bases and J dropped 9 bases, with 17 bases sitting between them. The DNA of the CDR3 is TGCGCCAGCAGTCAAAATGGAGGTCTGTGGGGCATTCAGTACTTC. This encodes CASSQNGGLWGIQYF.

The chain links TRBV5-1 to TRBJ2-2; D is uncertain. The CDR3 consists of 15 residues. Germline V gene lookup returns CDR1 SGHRS and CDR2 YFSETQ. Trimming removed 4 bases from V and 4 bases from J, with 14 bases in between. CDR3: CASSPVTSGTGELFF. The CDR3 DNA is TGCGCCAGCAGCCCTGTAACTTCGGGCACCGGGGAGCTGTTTTTT.

The rearrangement links TRBV5-1 to TRBJ2-7, with 9 positions matching TRBD1. CDR3 length: 18 residues. V lost 0 bases to trimming and J lost 2 bases; unmatched junction nucleotides: 12. Per germline, CDR1 SGHRS and CDR2 YFSETQ. This chain's CDR3 is CASSLGILLRDRAYEQYF. The CDR3 DNA reads as TGCGCCAGCAGCTTGGGTATCCTACTCCGGGACAGGGCCTACGAGCAGTACTTC.

The V gene is TRBV27, the J gene TRBJ2-1, with TRBD2 as a possible D gene (6 bases). The germline V gene has CDR1 MNHEY and CDR2 SMNVEV (reference sequence). The CDR3 is made up of 15 amino acids. The V gene lost 2 bases and the J gene lost 4 bases, with 12 bases spanning the gap. The CDR3 here is CASSLDGSLYNEQFF. DNA of the CDR3: TGTGCCAGCAGTTTAGACGGGAGCTTGTACAATGAGCAGTTCTTC.

This rearrangement joins TRBV13 to TRBJ2-7; tentatively, D is TRBD2 (5 bases). The CDR3 consists of 12 residues. Germline values: CDR1 PRHDT, CDR2 FYEKMQ (reference sequence). V was clipped by 5 bases and J by 2 bases, with 7 bases between them. Here the CDR3 reads CASSPGTYEQYF. In DNA, the CDR3 is TGTGCCAGCAGCCCCGGGACCTACGAGCAGTACTTC.

This clone was seen a handful of times. The chain recombines TRBV2 with TRBJ1-5; weak D call: TRBD1 (5 bases). The CDR3 sequence is 15 residues long. The germline gives CDR1 SNHLY, CDR2 FYNNEI. Trimming took off 7 bases at V and 3 bases at J, with 16 bases between the two ends. The CDR3 sequence is CASTSEQGYNQPQHF. DNA of the CDR3: TGTGCCAGCACTTCTGAGCAGGGCTACAATCAGCCCCAGCATTTT.

The V gene is TRBV19, the J gene TRBJ2-2; no clear D gene. The germline V and J ends were trimmed by 2 bases and 2 bases, with 9 bases remaining between them. The length of the CDR3 is 15 residues. Germline CDR1 reads LNHDA; CDR2 reads SQIVND (reference sequence). In nucleotides, the CDR3 is TGTGCCAGTAGTATACTAGATGCCAACACCGGGGAGCTGTTTTTT. Encoded protein: CASSILDANTGELFF.

This sequence joins TRBV11-3 and TRBJ2-7, with TRBD2 matching 11 bases. Germline CDR1 SGHNT, CDR2 YENEEA. There are 16 residues in the CDR3. Trimming took 5 bases from V and 3 from J; bases not matched to a gene: 9. The CDR3 coding sequence is TGTGCCAGCAGCATCCAAGGGACTAGCGGATACTACGAGCAGTACTTC. Translation gives CASSIQGTSGYYEQYF.

This clone was seen a single time. The rearrangement links TRBV6-5 to TRBJ2-7; TRBD1 matches at 7 bases. CDR1 and CDR2 (germline): MNHEY, SVGAGI. Trimming removed 2 bases from V and 3 bases from J; junction bases left unmatched: 10. The CDR3 spans 16 residues. CDR3 region: CASSYRSPGQSYEQYF. The CDR3 bases are TGTGCCAGCAGTTACCGATCGCCGGGACAGAGCTACGAGCAGTACTTC.

This clone showed up just once. The chain combines TRBV9 with TRBJ1-6; perhaps TRBD1 as D (5 bases). V was cut by 0 bases and J by 7 bases, with 11 bases left in between. Germline V lookup: CDR1 SGDLS, CDR2 YYNGEE. CDR3 length equals 15 residues. CDR3 sequence: CASSVGGTRNSPLHF. Here the CDR3 DNA reads TGTGCCAGCAGCGTAGGCGGGACCCGAAATTCACCCCTCCACTTT.

The gene calls are TRBV5-4 and TRBJ1-4; the D is unclear. Per the germline V gene, CDR1 is SGHNT and CDR2 is YYREEE (reference sequence). CDR3 length: 15 amino acids. The ends were cut back, 0 bases at V and 7 bases at J, with 13 bases in the middle. CDR3 coding DNA: TGTGCCAGCAGCTTGGCCTCGTCGGAGGGTGAAAAACTGTTTTTT. This encodes CASSLASSEGEKLFF.

V usage is TRBV5-1 and J usage is TRBJ2-3; the match to TRBD2 covers 7 bases. In germline, CDR1 is SGHRS, CDR2 YFSETQ. V trimming: 4 bases; J trimming: 5 bases; junction bases outside the gene matches: 13. CDR3 length: 16 amino acids. CDR3 region: CASSPLGGKFGDTQYF. CDR3 nucleotide sequence: TGCGCCAGCAGCCCCCTGGGGGGGAAGTTCGGAGATACGCAGTATTTT.

The J gene is TRBJ2-1, the V gene TRBV7-8; D gene unclear. The length of the CDR3 is 18 residues. Deletions cut 2 bases from V and 2 bases from J, with 19 bases between. Germline CDR1 reads SGHVS; CDR2 reads FQNEAQ. The CDR3: CASSLLVFSLPAYNEQFF. The CDR3 bases are TGTGCCAGCAGCTTACTCGTTTTCTCCCTACCTGCCTACAATGAGCAGTTCTTC.

This rearrangement joins TRBV19 to TRBJ1-4; D may be TRBD1 (5 bases). The CDR3 runs to 15 residues. Germline V gene sequence: CDR1 LNHDA, CDR2 SQIVND (reference sequence). Trimming cost V 9 bases and J 3 bases, with 17 bases left between them. The CDR3 sequence: CASADRTVSNEKLFF. DNA of the CDR3: TGTGCCAGCGCTGACAGAACAGTCTCTAATGAAAAACTGTTTTTT.

The chain recombines TRBV19 with TRBJ1-5; possible D gene TRBD1, 5 bases. Germline V CDR1 and CDR2: LNHDA, SQIVND (reference sequence). V lost 5 bases, J lost 7 bases, and 18 bases lay in between. The CDR3 sequence is 15 residues long. The CDR3 DNA reads TGTGCCAGTAGTCGGAAGGGGATATCTGTACAGCCCCAGCATTTT. Amino acid sequence: CASSRKGISVQPQHF.

The V call is TRBV7-2, the J call TRBJ2-1; 10 bases map to TRBD2. CDR1 is SGHTA, CDR2 FQGNSA, per germline. The CDR3 totals 18 residues. V lost 1 base to trimming and J lost 3 bases; unmatched junction nucleotides: 9. CDR3 amino acids: CASSLVGGTSANYNEQFF. CDR3 coding DNA: TGTGCCAGCAGCTTAGTTGGTGGGACTAGCGCGAACTACAATGAGCAGTTCTTC.

This chain connects TRBV19 to TRBJ1-5; 9 bases map to TRBD1. The length of the CDR3 is 16 residues. Germline values: CDR1 LNHDA, CDR2 SQIVND (reference sequence). Trimming cost V 5 bases and J 0 bases; bases outside gene matches: 5. The CDR3, as DNA: TGTGCCAGTAGTGTACAGGGGGCTTTTAGCAATCAGCCCCAGCATTTT. Translating it yields CASSVQGAFSNQPQHF.

This clone was recorded a few times. The chain carries TRBV18 and TRBJ1-5; tentative D call: TRBD1 (5 bases). The CDR3 is 15 residues long. V lost 5 bases and J lost 8, with 19 bases in between. Germline V gene data show CDR1 as KGHSH and CDR2 as LQKENI. CDR3 nucleotides: TGTGCCAGCTCAGCGGGACGGCCGGGATATGAGCCCCAGCATTTT. Residues: CASSAGRPGYEPQHF.